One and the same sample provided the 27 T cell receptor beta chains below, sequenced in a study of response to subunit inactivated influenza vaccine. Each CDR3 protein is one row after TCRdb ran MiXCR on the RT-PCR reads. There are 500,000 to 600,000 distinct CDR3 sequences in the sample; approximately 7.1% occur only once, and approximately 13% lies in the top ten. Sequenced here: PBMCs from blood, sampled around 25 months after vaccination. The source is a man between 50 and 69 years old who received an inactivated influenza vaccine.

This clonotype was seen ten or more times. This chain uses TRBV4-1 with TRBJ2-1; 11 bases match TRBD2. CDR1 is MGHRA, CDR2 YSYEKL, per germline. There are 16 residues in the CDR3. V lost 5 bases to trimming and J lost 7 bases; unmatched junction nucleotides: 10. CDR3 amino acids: CASSYQLLAGGNEQFF. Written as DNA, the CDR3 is TGCGCCAGCAGCTATCAACTCCTAGCGGGGGGAAATGAGCAGTTCTTC.

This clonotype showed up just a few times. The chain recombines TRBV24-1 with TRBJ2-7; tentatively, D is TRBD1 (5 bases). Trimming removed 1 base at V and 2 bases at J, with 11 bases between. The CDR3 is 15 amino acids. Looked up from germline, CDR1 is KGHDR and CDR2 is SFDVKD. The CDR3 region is CATSDFPDKTYEQYF. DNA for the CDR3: TGTGCCACCAGTGATTTTCCGGACAAGACCTACGAGCAGTACTTC.

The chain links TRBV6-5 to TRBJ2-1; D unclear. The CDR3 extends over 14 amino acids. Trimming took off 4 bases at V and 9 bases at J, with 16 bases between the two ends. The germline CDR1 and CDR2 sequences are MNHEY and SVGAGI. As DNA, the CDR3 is TGTGCCAGCAGTTCTAGTAGTTGGTTGGGTGAGCAGTTCTTC. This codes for CASSSSSWLGEQFF.

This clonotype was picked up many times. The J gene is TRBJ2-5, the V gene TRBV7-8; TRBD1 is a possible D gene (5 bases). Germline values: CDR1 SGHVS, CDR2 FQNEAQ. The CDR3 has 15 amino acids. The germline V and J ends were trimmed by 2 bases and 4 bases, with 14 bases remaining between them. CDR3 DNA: TGTGCCAGCAGCTTATCCGAAGGGGTGGGAGAGACCCAGTACTTC. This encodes CASSLSEGVGETQYF.

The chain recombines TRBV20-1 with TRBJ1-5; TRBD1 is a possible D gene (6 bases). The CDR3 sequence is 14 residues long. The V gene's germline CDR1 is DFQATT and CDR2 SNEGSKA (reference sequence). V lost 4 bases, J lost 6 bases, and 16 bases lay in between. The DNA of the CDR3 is TGCAGTGCTACCCGCCGGGGGCAGAGTCAGCCCCAGCATTTT. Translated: CSATRRGQSQPQHF.

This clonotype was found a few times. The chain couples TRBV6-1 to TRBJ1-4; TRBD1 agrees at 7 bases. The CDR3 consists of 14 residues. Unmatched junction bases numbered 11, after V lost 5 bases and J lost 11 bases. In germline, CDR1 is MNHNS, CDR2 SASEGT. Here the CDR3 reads CASSPDRVVEKLFF. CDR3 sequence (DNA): TGTGCCAGCAGTCCTGACAGGGTAGTAGAGAAACTGTTTTTT.

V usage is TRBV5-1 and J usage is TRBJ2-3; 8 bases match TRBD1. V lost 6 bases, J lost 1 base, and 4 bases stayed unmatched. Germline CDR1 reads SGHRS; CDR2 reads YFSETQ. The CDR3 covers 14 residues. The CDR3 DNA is TGCGCCAGCACCACGACAGGGGGCACAGATACGCAGTATTTT. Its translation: CASTTTGGTDTQYF.

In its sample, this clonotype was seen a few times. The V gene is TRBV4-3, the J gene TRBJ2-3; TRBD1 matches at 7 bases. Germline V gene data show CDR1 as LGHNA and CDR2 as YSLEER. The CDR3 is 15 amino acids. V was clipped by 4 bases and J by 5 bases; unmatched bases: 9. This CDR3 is CASSLGDSRGDTQYF. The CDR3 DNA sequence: TGCGCCAGCAGCCTGGGGGACAGTCGTGGAGATACGCAGTATTTT.

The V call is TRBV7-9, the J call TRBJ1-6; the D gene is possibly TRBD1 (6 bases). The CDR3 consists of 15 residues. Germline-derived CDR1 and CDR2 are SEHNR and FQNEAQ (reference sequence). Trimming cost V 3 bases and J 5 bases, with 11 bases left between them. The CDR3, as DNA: TGTGCCAGCAGCTTTGGGGGACAAAATAATTCACCCCTCCACTTT. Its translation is CASSFGGQNNSPLHF.

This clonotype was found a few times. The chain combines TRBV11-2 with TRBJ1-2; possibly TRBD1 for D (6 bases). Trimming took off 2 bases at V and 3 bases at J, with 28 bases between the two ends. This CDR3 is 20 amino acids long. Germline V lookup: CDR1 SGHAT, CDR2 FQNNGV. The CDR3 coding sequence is TGTGCCAGCAGCTTAACTGCCCTTGCGGGGGGCTCCTTTTCACACTATGGCTACACCTTC. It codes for CASSLTALAGGSFSHYGYTF.

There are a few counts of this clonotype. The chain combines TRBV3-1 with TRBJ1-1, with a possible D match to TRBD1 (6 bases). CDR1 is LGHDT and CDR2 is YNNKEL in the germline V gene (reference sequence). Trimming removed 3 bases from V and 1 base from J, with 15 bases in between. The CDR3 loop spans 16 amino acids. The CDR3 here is CASSQTWTVRNTEAFF. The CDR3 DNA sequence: TGTGCCAGCAGCCAGACCTGGACAGTAAGGAACACTGAAGCTTTCTTT.

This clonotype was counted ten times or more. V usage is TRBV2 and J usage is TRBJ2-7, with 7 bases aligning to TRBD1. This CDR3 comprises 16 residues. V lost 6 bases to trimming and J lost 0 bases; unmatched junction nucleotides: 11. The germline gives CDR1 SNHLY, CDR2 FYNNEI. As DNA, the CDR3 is TGTGCCAGCAGGAGGGACAGTACTCTGAGCTCCTACGAGCAGTACTTC. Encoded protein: CASRRDSTLSSYEQYF.

This CDR3 reads CATSSGRFNEQYF. The CDR3 nucleotides read TGTGCCACCAGCTCAGGGAGATTCAACGAGCAGTACTTC. V gene TRBV15 combines with J gene TRBJ2-7; D is perhaps TRBD1 or TRBD2 (5 bases each). Trimming removed 5 bases from V and 5 bases from J, with 13 bases in between. CDR1 and CDR2 (germline): LNHNV, YYDKDF (reference sequence). The CDR3 is made up of 13 amino acids. The whole variable domain, filled in from reference TRBV15 and TRBJ2-7, reads DAMVIQNPRYQVTQFGKPVTLSCSQTLNHNVMYWYQQKSSQAPKLLFHYYDKDFNNEADTPDNFQSRRPNTSFCFLDIRSPGLGDTAMYLCATSSGRFNEQYFGPGTRLTVT.

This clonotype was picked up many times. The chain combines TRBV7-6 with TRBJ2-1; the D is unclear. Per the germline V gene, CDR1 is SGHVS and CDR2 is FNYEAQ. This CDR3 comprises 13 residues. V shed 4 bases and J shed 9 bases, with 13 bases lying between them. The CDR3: CASSSSPDSEQFF. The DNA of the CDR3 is TGTGCCAGCAGCTCAAGTCCCGATAGTGAGCAGTTCTTC. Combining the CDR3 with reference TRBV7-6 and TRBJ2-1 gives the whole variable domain GAGVSQSPRYKVTKRGQDVALRCDPISGHVSLYWYRQALGQGPEFLTYFNYEAQQDKSGLPNDRFSAERPEGSISTLTIQRTEQRDSAMYRCASSSSPDSEQFFGPGTRLTVL.

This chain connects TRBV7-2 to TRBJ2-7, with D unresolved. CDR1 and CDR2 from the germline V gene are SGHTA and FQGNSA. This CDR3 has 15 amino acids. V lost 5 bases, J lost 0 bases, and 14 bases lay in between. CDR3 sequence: CASSIKGGPSYEQYF. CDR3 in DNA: TGTGCCAGCAGCATAAAAGGTGGACCCTCCTACGAGCAGTACTTC.

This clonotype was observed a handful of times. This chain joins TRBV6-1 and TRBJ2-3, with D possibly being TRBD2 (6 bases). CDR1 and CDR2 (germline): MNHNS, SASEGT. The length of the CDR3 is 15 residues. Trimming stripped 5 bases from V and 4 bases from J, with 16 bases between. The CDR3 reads CASSLSAGLADTQYF. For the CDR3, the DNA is TGTGCCAGCAGTCTCTCTGCGGGACTGGCAGATACGCAGTATTTT.

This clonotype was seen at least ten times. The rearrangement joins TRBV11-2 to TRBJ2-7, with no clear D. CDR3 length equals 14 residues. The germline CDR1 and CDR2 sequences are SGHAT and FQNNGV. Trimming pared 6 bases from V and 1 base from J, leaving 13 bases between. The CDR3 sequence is CASSRGTESYEQYF. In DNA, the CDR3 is TGTGCCAGCAGTCGCGGCACCGAATCCTACGAGCAGTACTTC.

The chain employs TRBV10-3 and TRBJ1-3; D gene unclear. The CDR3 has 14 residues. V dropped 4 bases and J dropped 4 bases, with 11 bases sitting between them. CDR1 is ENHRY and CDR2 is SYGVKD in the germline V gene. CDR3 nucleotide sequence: TGTGCCATCAGTGCGGGTAGGCCCGGAAACACCATATATTTT. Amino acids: CAISAGRPGNTIYF.

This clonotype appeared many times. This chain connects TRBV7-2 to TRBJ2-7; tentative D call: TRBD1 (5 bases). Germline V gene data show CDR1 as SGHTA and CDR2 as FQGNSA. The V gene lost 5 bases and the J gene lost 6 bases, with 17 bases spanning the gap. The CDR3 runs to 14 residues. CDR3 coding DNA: TGTGCCAGCAGCCCACTGCTGGGGCACTCCGAGCAGTACTTC. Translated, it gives CASSPLLGHSEQYF.

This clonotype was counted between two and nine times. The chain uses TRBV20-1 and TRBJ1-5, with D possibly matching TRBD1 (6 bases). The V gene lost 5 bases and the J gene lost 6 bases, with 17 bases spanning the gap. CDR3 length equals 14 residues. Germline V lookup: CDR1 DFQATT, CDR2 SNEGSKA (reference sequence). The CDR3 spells CSAPRRGLGQPQHF. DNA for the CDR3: TGCAGTGCTCCAAGGCGGGGGCTGGGTCAGCCCCAGCATTTT.

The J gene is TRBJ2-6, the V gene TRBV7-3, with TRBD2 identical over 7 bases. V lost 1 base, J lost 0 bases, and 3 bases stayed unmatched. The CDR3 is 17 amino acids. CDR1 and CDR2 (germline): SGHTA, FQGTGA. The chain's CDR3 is CASSLMGGTSGANVLTF. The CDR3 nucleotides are TGTGCCAGCAGCTTAATGGGAGGGACCTCTGGGGCCAACGTCCTGACTTTC.

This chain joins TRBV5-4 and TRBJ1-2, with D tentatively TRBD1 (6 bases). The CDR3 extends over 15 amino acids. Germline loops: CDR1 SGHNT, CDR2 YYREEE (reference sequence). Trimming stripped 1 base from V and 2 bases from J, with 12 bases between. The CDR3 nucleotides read TGTGCCAGCAGCTTGATGGCCGGGACAAACTATGGCTACACCTTC. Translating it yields CASSLMAGTNYGYTF.

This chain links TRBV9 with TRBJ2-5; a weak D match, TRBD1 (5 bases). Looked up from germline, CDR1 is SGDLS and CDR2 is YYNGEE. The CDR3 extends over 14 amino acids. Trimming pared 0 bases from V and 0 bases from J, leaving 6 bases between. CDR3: CASSVGQYQETQYF. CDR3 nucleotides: TGTGCCAGCAGCGTAGGACAGTACCAAGAGACCCAGTACTTC.

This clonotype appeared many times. The DNA of the CDR3 is TGTGCCAGCAGTTTGGGACTAGCGGTCTACAATGAGCAGTTCTTC. It yields the protein CASSLGLAVYNEQFF. The V gene is TRBV12-3 or TRBV12-4, the J gene TRBJ2-1; 11 bases fit TRBD2. The CDR3 loop spans 15 amino acids. V was clipped by 3 bases and J by 3 bases; unmatched bases: 1.

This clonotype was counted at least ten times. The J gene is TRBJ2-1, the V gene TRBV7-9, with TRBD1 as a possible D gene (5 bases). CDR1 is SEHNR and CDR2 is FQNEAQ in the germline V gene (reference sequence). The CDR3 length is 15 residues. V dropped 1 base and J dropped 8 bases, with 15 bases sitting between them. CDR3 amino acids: CASSLVRGRADEQFF. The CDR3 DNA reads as TGTGCCAGCAGCTTAGTTAGGGGAAGGGCGGATGAGCAGTTCTTC.

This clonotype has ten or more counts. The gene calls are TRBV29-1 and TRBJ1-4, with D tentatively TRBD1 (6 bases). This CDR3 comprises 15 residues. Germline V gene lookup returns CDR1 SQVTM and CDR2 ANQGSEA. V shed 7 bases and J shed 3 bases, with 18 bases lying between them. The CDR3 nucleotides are TGCAGCGCGACTGGGACCGCAGGGGCTAATGAAAAACTGTTTTTT. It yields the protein CSATGTAGANEKLFF.

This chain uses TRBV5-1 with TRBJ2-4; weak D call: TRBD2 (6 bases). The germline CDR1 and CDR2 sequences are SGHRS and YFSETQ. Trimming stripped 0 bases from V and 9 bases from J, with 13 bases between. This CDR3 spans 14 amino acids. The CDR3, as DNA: TGCGCCAGCAGCTTGGGCAGCGGGCGCGGCATTCAGTACTTC. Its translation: CASSLGSGRGIQYF.